Reported below is one T cell receptor beta chain. The sample holds many counts of this clonotype. No antigen is known for it. One base away there is no much larger clone; base qualities are not given. The germline V gene encodes CDR1 LNHNV and CDR2 YYDKDF (reference sequence). V and J are truncated by 5 bases and 0 bases respectively, leaving an intervening sequence of 11 bases. The CDR3 covers 16 residues, taking in both the cysteine and the phenylalanine. The entry retains the CDR3 DNA only, 48 bases that are in frame from base 1. This entry belongs to a study of prognosis after radiotherapy for stage I lung cancer (dated by TCRdb to about 2021). General notes on the study: Between early 2018 and early 2019, roughly 18 patients with stage I NSCLC were enrolled in Nanjing, China. More than twelve patients had newly diagnosed primary stage I lung tumors, and several had oligometastatic NSCLC after surgical resection of the primary tumor. All patients were regarded as medically inoperable, because of comorbidities in about twelve patients and refusal of surgery in about seven patients. Ages in the cohort of approximately 13 men and 6 women ranged from roughly 50 to 90 years, with a median of 74. Squamous cell carcinoma histology was identified in over five patients, and adenocarcinoma histology was identified in more than ten patients. Image-guided IMRT or VMAT was used to deliver SBRT in 3 to 5 fractions at a biologically effective dose of at least 100 Gy. SBRT was not combined with any concurrent therapy in any patient. After SBRT, distant metastases developed in four of the 19 patients at a median of around 7 months, while the remaining 15 patients had no significant progression. Peripheral blood TCR beta repertoires were profiled in stage I NSCLC patients before and after stereotactic body radiotherapy, and the study then linked these repertoires to distant failure. For each of the roughly 20 patients, one blood sample was taken before SBRT and one after, so the study sequenced about 40 samples in total. Broader findings and caveats from the paper: No determination of tumor specificity was made for expanded TCR clones. A decrease in unique TCR clone counts was observed after SBRT (median 10,088 before versus several thousand after; Wilcoxon paired P=0.011). No adjustment for multiple comparisons was applied to any of the reported P values. Post-SBRT Shannon entropy and its change from baseline were lower in patients who developed distant metastases; baseline Shannon entropy was not associated with metastases. Differences by metastasis status were reportedly seen in TRBV and TRBJ usage frequencies, involving two V genes at baseline and, after SBRT, nine V genes and two J genes. The small cohort and short follow-up limited the study, so independent validation of the findings is needed.

A history of other malignancies or of prior chemotherapy or radiotherapy was absent in all patients, and node-negative disease was shown on CT and PET/CT in all patients. Roughly 6 milliliters of peripheral venous blood were drawn into EDTA tubes at each of two time points. PBMCs were isolated by Ficoll-Paque Plus density-gradient centrifugation. Samples were stored at -80°C immediately after collection until analysis. Two rounds of multiplex PCR were used to amplify the TCR beta CDR3 region from genomic DNA. The first PCR round used primers specific to each TRBV and TRBJ gene, and the primer sequences were filed in Chinese patent CN105087789A. The second PCR round used universal primers. The Roche High Pure PCR Template Preparation Kit was used to extract genomic DNA from the frozen PBMCs. Libraries were sequenced paired-end with 151 bp reads on an Illumina HiSeq 3000. Under the source paper's analysis protocol: CutAdapt was used to discard raw reads that did not contain the multiplex PCR primer sequences. Using PEAR, the high-quality paired reads were merged into contigs. By alignment to reference sequences, MiXCR assigned TRB V, D and J gene segments to each contig. CDR3 sequences were clustered by base quality and sequence similarity to remove sequencing errors. Diversity was calculated as Shannon entropy divided by the natural log of the number of productive TCR sequences. One minus Shannon entropy divided by the natural log of the number of unique clonotypes was used as the definition of clonality. The Youden index of ROC curves was used to select progression-free survival cut-offs for repertoire metrics, and analyses were performed in R 3.5.3. TCRdb cleaned the public reads at Q25 with fastp, built clones with MiXCR and kept in-frame beta chains. Merged by CDR3 protein, the rows form single entries marked with the most common genes and DNA. The V and J calls were determined by TCRdb, not by the authors. This sample is represented by 15,000 to 20,000 distinct CDR3 sequences; roughly 26% of them were singletons. Less than 25% of the sample is held by the ten biggest clonotypes.

This material consisted of PBMCs, taken before or after stereotactic body radiation therapy (not recorded which). Recombination connected TRBV15 to TRBJ2-6; the D gene is unclear. The TCR was taken from a donor over 45 with non-small cell lung cancer. The nucleotides read TGTGCCACCAGCGGCCTCTTGTACTCTGGGGCCAACGTCCTGACTTTC. The resulting protein is CATSGLLYSGANVLTF.